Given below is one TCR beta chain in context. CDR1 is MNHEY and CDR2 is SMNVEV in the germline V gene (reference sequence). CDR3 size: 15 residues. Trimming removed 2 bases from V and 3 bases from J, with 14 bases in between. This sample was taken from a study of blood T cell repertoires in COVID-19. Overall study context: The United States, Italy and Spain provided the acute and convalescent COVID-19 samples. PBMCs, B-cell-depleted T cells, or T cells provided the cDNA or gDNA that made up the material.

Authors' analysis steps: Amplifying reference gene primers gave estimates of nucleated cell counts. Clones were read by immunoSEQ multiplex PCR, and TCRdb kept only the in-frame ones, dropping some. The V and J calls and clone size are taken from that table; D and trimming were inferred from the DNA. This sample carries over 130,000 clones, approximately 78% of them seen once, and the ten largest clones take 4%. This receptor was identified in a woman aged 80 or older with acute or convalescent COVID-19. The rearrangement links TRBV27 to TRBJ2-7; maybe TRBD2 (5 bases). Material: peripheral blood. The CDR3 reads CASSLIGGLVYEQYF. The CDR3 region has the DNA TGTGCCAGCAGTTTAATTGGCGGGTTGGTCTACGAGCAGTACTTC.